Below, 7 T cell receptor beta chains from the same sample are listed, as sequenced in a study of T cell responses to AZD1222 COVID-19 vaccine. Generated by immunoSEQ multiplex PCR, the TCRdb table keeps only in-frame clones and is missing some. The repertoire has around 99,000 clones, 70% to 90% of them found once; the top ten carry about 5%. The sample here was peripheral blood, taken 28 days after the second AZD1222 dose. The source is an adult who received the AZD1222 COVID-19 vaccine.

The V and J genes are TRBV2 and TRBJ2-2; 11 bases line up with TRBD2. V shed 10 bases, J shed 6 bases, and the junction held 7 bases outside the gene matches. Germline lookup yields CDR1 SNHLY and CDR2 FYNNEI. The CDR3 runs 14 residues. The CDR3 sequence: CATRTSGSPGELFF. The DNA of the CDR3 is TGTGCCACCAGGACTAGCGGGTCCCCCGGGGAGCTGTTTTTT.

The chain carries TRBV7-9 and TRBJ1-5, with a tentative D call TRBD1 (6 bases). This CDR3 has 15 residues. Trimming removed 5 bases from V and 2 bases from J, with 13 bases in between. CDR1 is SEHNR and CDR2 is FQNEAQ in the germline V gene (reference sequence). The chain's CDR3 is CASSLGGFGNQPQHF. The CDR3 nucleotides are TGTGCCAGCAGCCTAGGGGGATTCGGCAATCAGCCCCAGCATTTT. Full variable domain (rest looked up from reference TRBV7-9 and TRBJ1-5): DTGVSQNPRHKITKRGQNVTFRCDPISEHNRLYWYRQTLGQGPEFLTYFQNEAQLEKSRLLSDRFSAERPKGSFSTLEIQRTEQGDSAMYLCASSLGGFGNQPQHFGDGTRLSIL.

This sequence joins TRBV10-2 and TRBJ2-5, with 7 bases identical to TRBD1. CDR1 and CDR2 from the germline V gene are WSHSY and SAAADI. Germline trimming cut 4 bases from V and 6 bases from J; bases unmatched to any gene: 8. The CDR3 is 14 residues long. Here the CDR3 reads CASSGLGGDKTQYF. DNA of the CDR3: TGCGCCAGCAGTGGGTTAGGGGGCGATAAGACCCAGTACTTC.

The J gene is TRBJ2-7, the V gene TRBV15; 9 nucleotides line up with TRBD1. The CDR3 consists of 16 residues. V lost 3 bases and J lost 7; bases outside the gene matches: 13. Germline CDR1 is LNHNV and CDR2 is YYDKDF (reference sequence). In nucleotides, the CDR3 is TGTGCCACCAGCAGGGGACCGGGACAGGGAACATGGGAGCAGTACTTC. As protein: CATSRGPGQGTWEQYF.

This chain uses TRBV27 with TRBJ2-3, with D unclear. Germline V gives CDR1 MNHEY, CDR2 SMNVEV (reference sequence). V lost 5 bases and J lost 3, with 9 bases in between. CDR3 length equals 13 residues. The CDR3 region has the DNA TGTGCCAGCAGTCACGTAAGGACAGATACGCAGTATTTT. Translating it yields CASSHVRTDTQYF.

In the case of this clone: Different DNA sequences within this sample yield the same CDR3. The genes are TRBV28 and TRBJ2-7; D unresolved. Germline CDR1 reads MDHEN; CDR2 reads SYDVKM. The CDR3 consists of 12 residues. V was cut by 8 bases and J by 0 bases, with 8 bases left in between. The CDR3 loop reads CASSESSYEQYF. The CDR3 nucleotides are TGTGCCAGCTCCGAAAGCTCCTACGAGCAGTACTTC. Drawing the rest from reference TRBV28 and TRBJ2-7, the complete variable domain is DVKVTQSSRYLVKRTGEKVFLECVQDMDHENMFWYRQDPGLGLRLIYFSYDVKMKEKGDIPEGYSVSREKKERFSLILESASTNQTSMYLCASSESSYEQYFGPGTRLTVT.

The CDR3 reads CSVDRGQMWENTEAFF. The DNA for the CDR3 is TGCAGCGTTGACCGGGGGCAGATGTGGGAGAACACTGAAGCTTTCTTT. The V call is TRBV29-1, the J call TRBJ1-1, with D possibly TRBD1 on 6 matching bases. Per the germline V gene, CDR1 is SQVTM and CDR2 is ANQGSEA. CDR3 length equals 16 residues. Trimming removed 3 bases from V and 1 base from J, with 18 bases in between.